The 22 T cell receptor beta chains listed next were all sequenced from one sample in a study of blood T cell repertoires in COVID-19. The method was immunoSEQ multiplex PCR; TCRdb's version includes in-frame clones alone and lacks a portion of them. The table has over 200,000 clones, about nine tenths seen once. The sequenced sample was PBMCs or T cells enriched from blood (not recorded which). The receptors come from a man between 18 and 35 years old who had recovered from COVID-19.

V gene TRBV19 combines with J gene TRBJ1-5, with D tentatively TRBD1 (6 bases). This CDR3 spans 15 amino acids. Germline-derived CDR1 and CDR2 are LNHDA and SQIVND (reference sequence). Deletions cut 1 base from V and 6 bases from J, with 13 bases between. CDR3: CASSIVAGDGQPQHF. For the CDR3, the DNA is TGTGCCAGTAGTATAGTGGCAGGGGACGGTCAGCCCCAGCATTTT.

This chain joins TRBV23-1 and TRBJ1-3; D possibly corresponds to TRBD1 (5 bases). TRBV23-1 is known as an ORF, though its function is uncertain. The CDR3 has 12 residues. Trimming stripped 10 bases from V and 2 bases from J, with 9 bases between. CDR3 residues: CATPQAGNTIYF. The DNA of the CDR3 is TGCGCCACCCCACAGGCTGGAAACACCATATATTTT.

CDR3 amino acids: CASSGDSFNSPLHF. Here the CDR3 DNA reads TGTGCCAGCAGTGGGGACAGCTTCAATTCACCCCTCCACTTT. The rearrangement links TRBV28 to TRBJ1-6, with 7 bases identical to TRBD1. CDR3 length: 14 residues. Trimming at V came to 5 bases and at J to 7 bases, leaving 5 bases not matched to a gene. Looked up from germline, CDR1 is MDHEN and CDR2 is SYDVKM.

The chain joins TRBV7-9 to TRBJ2-5; a weak D match, TRBD2 (6 bases). V was pared by 1 base and J by 5 bases, with 23 bases between. The CDR3 is 18 amino acids. The germline CDR1 and CDR2 sequences are SEHNR and FQNEAQ (reference sequence). As DNA, the CDR3 is TGTGCCAGCAGCTTAGGAGTACCGACAACTGGAGGGGAGGAGACCCAGTACTTC. Protein sequence: CASSLGVPTTGGEETQYF.

The chain employs TRBV5-1 and TRBJ2-2; perhaps TRBD1 as D (6 bases). This CDR3 spans 16 amino acids. Germline-derived CDR1 and CDR2 are SGHRS and YFSETQ. V was cut by 1 base and J by 4 bases, with 14 bases left in between. CDR3 protein: CASSLPQGHGTGELFF. The CDR3 coding sequence is TGCGCCAGCAGCTTGCCGCAGGGGCATGGCACCGGGGAGCTGTTTTTT.

This rearrangement joins TRBV18 to TRBJ2-1; tentative D call: TRBD2 (5 bases). The CDR3 is 15 amino acids. Germline values: CDR1 KGHSH, CDR2 LQKENI. Trimming stripped 3 bases from V and 4 bases from J, with 13 bases between. As DNA, the CDR3 is TGTGCCAGCTCACCCGGGATAGAGACATACAATGAGCAGTTCTTC. As protein: CASSPGIETYNEQFF.

The chain recombines TRBV24-1 with TRBJ1-5, with 9 bases identical to TRBD1. The CDR3 loop spans 16 amino acids. Germline loops: CDR1 KGHDR, CDR2 SFDVKD. Germline trimming cut 4 bases from V and 6 bases from J; bases unmatched to any gene: 9. The DNA of the CDR3 is TGTGCCACCAGTGAACAGGGGGCAGGATCAGGTCAGCCCCAGCATTTT. Translating it yields CATSEQGAGSGQPQHF.

The J gene is TRBJ1-1, the V gene TRBV7-9; D perhaps matches TRBD1 (5 bases). Germline V gene lookup returns CDR1 SEHNR and CDR2 FQNEAQ (reference sequence). This CDR3 has 16 residues. V lost 3 bases and J 5 bases, leaving 19 bases between the germline ends. The CDR3 DNA reads as TGTGCCAGCAGCTTCCATGACCGGGGGTCGAGGACTGAAGCTTTCTTT. Translated, it gives CASSFHDRGSRTEAFF. Looking up the rest from reference TRBV7-9 and TRBJ1-1 gives the full variable domain: DTGVSQNPRHKITKRGQNVTFRCDPISEHNRLYWYRQTLGQGPEFLTYFQNEAQLEKSRLLSDRFSAERPKGSFSTLEIQRTEQGDSAMYLCASSFHDRGSRTEAFFGQGTRLTVV.

This clone has only one observation. This rearrangement joins TRBV9 to TRBJ2-3; tentatively, D is TRBD1 (5 bases). V lost 4 bases, J lost 6 bases, and 18 bases lay in between. This CDR3 region has 15 residues. Germline assignment: CDR1 SGDLS and CDR2 YYNGEE. The DNA of the CDR3 is TGTGCCAGCAGCCTCCAGGGCCAGGGTCTGGATACGCAGTATTTT. This encodes CASSLQGQGLDTQYF. Filled out from reference TRBV9 and TRBJ2-3, the complete variable domain reads DSGVTQTPKHLITATGQRVTLRCSPRSGDLSVYWYQQSLDQGLQFLIQYYNGEERAKGNILERFSAQQFPDLHSELNLSSLELGDSALYFCASSLQGQGLDTQYFGPGTRLTVL.

The V call is TRBV3-1 (or the pseudogene TRBV3-2), the J call TRBJ1-2, with 8 bases identical to TRBD1. This CDR3 has 14 residues. Trimming took 3 bases from V and 2 from J; bases not matched to a gene: 2. Germline V gene sequence: CDR1 LGHDT, CDR2 YNNKEL (reference sequence). CDR3 loop: CASSHRDRNYGYTF. The CDR3 region has the DNA TGTGCCAGCAGCCACCGGGACAGGAACTATGGCTACACCTTC.

This clone has only a few counts. The chain couples TRBV5-1 to TRBJ2-2; 8 positions match TRBD1. This CDR3 has 16 residues. CDR1 and CDR2 from the germline V gene are SGHRS and YFSETQ. J was trimmed by 6 bases and V by 7 bases; bases with no gene match: 14. CDR3 coding DNA: TGCGCCAGCCACCCCAGGGGGCTTACTACGCCCGGGGAGCTGTTTTTT. Translated: CASHPRGLTTPGELFF.

The chain carries TRBV19 and TRBJ1-5; no definite D call. Germline-derived CDR1 and CDR2 are LNHDA and SQIVND (reference sequence). The CDR3 has 14 residues. V was pared by 5 bases and J by 0 bases, with 8 bases between. The CDR3 reads CASSPGYSNQPQHF. The CDR3 DNA reads as TGTGCCAGTAGTCCGGGGTATAGCAATCAGCCCCAGCATTTT.

This clone was counted between two and nine times. The CDR3 DNA reads TGCGCCAGCAGCCGGACAGGGTTTAATCAGCCCCAGCATTTT. Protein product: CASSRTGFNQPQHF. V usage is TRBV4-1 and J usage is TRBJ1-5, with 8 bases fitting TRBD1. Germline V gene data show CDR1 as MGHRA and CDR2 as YSYEKL. The CDR3 contains 14 residues. Trimming removed 4 bases from V and 4 bases from J; junction bases left unmatched: 3.

The V gene is TRBV25-1, the J gene TRBJ2-7, with TRBD1 matching 8 bases. Germline V gene sequence: CDR1 MGHDK, CDR2 SYGVNS. The CDR3 is made up of 13 amino acids. The V segment lost 5 bases and the J segment 1 base; nucleotides outside the gene matches: 1. The CDR3 here is CASSRQGSYEQYF. DNA of the CDR3: TGTGCCAGCAGTCGACAGGGGTCCTACGAGCAGTACTTC.

The chain has TRBV11-2 and TRBJ2-1, with 10 bases fitting TRBD2. CDR1 SGHAT and CDR2 FQNNGV come from the germline V gene. This CDR3 is 16 amino acids long. The ends lost 4 bases at V and 8 bases at J; junction bases unmatched: 11. The CDR3 region has the DNA TGTGCCAGCAGCTCCCGGGCAGCGGGGGGGTCGCATGAGCAGTTCTTC. This gives the protein CASSSRAAGGSHEQFF.

The CDR3 here is CASSSPGTSKETQYF. The CDR3, as DNA: TGTGCCAGTAGTTCCCCCGGGACTAGCAAAGAGACCCAGTACTTC. This chain connects TRBV19 to TRBJ2-5; TRBD2 matches 9 bases. The CDR3 is 15 residues long. V lost 5 bases, J lost 3 bases, and 7 bases stayed unmatched. Germline V CDR1 and CDR2: LNHDA, SQIVND (reference sequence).

The chain joins TRBV10-3 to TRBJ1-3, with 8 nucleotides matching TRBD1. CDR1 and CDR2 from the germline V gene are ENHRY and SYGVKD. The CDR3 totals 15 residues. Trimming took 7 bases from V and 0 from J; bases not matched to a gene: 5. The CDR3 DNA is TGTGCCATCACTTCGGGACAGGCCTCTGGAAACACCATATATTTT. Translating gives CAITSGQASGNTIYF.

CDR3 sequence: CASSYLQVGGTEAFF. The CDR3 DNA follows: TGTGCCAGCAGTTACCTACAGGTGGGTGGCACTGAAGCTTTCTTT. V and J are TRBV28 and TRBJ1-1, with D possibly TRBD1 on 5 matching bases. The V gene lost 4 bases and the J gene lost 4 bases, with 16 bases spanning the gap. Per the germline V gene, CDR1 is MDHEN and CDR2 is SYDVKM. The CDR3 extends over 15 amino acids.

The chain has TRBV15 and TRBJ2-3; TRBD2 matches at 9 bases. J was trimmed by 6 bases and V by 3 bases; bases with no gene match: 10. CDR1 and CDR2 (germline): LNHNV, YYDKDF (reference sequence). The CDR3 sequence is 16 residues long. The CDR3 DNA follows: TGTGCCACCAGCAGGAGAGGGGGACTAGCTTGGGATACGCAGTATTTT. Translating gives CATSRRGGLAWDTQYF.

The chain employs TRBV2 and TRBJ2-7; 13 bases align to TRBD2. Unmatched junction bases numbered 9, after V lost 6 bases and J lost 4 bases. The germline V gene has CDR1 SNHLY and CDR2 FYNNEI. This CDR3 has 16 residues. CDR3 sequence: CASREWTSGGEYEQYF. As DNA, the CDR3 is TGTGCCAGCAGGGAATGGACTAGCGGGGGTGAATACGAGCAGTACTTC.

The CDR3: CASSWGDKNTEAFF. The CDR3 DNA is TGTGCCAGCAGCTGGGGGGATAAGAACACTGAAGCTTTCTTT. V usage is TRBV4-2 and J usage is TRBJ1-1, with D maybe TRBD1 (5 bases). Germline V gene sequence: CDR1 LGHNA, CDR2 YNFKEQ. V lost 5 bases and J 1 base, leaving 11 bases between the germline ends. The CDR3 spans 14 residues.

The gene calls are TRBV19 and TRBJ2-1, with 7 nucleotides matching TRBD2. CDR1 LNHDA and CDR2 SQIVND come from the germline V gene (reference sequence). Trimming at V came to 7 bases and at J to 2 bases, leaving 8 bases not matched to a gene. CDR3 length equals 15 residues. CDR3 bases: TGTGCCAGTATTCCTAGCGGAGGGACCTACAATGAGCAGTTCTTC. Translated: CASIPSGGTYNEQFF.